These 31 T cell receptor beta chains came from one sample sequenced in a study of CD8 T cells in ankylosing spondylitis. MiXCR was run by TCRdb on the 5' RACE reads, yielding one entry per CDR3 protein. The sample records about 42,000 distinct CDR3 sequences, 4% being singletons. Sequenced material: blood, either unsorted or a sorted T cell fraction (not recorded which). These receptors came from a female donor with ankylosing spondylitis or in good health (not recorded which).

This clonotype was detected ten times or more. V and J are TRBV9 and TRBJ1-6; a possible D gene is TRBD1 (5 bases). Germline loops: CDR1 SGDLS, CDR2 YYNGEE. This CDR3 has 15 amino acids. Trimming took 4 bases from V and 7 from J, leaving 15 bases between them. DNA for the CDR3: TGTGCCAGCAGCTTACTAGGGGCGGCGAATTCACCCCTCCACTTT. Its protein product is CASSLLGAANSPLHF.

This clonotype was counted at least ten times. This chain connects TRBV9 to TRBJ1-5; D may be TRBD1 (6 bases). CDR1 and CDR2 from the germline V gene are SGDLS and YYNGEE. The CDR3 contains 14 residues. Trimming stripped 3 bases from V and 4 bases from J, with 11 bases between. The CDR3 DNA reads TGTGCCAGCAGCGCAGGGGAAGGGAATCAGCCCCAGCATTTT. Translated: CASSAGEGNQPQHF.

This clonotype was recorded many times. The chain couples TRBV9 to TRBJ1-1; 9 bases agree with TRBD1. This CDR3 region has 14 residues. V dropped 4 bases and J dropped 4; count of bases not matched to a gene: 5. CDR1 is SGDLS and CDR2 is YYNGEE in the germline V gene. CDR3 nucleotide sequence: TGTGCCAGCAGCACACAGGGGGCATCCACTGAAGCTTTCTTT. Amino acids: CASSTQGASTEAFF. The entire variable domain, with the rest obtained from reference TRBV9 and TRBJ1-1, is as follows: DSGVTQTPKHLITATGQRVTLRCSPRSGDLSVYWYQQSLDQGLQFLIQYYNGEERAKGNILERFSAQQFPDLHSELNLSSLELGDSALYFCASSTQGASTEAFFGQGTRLTVV.

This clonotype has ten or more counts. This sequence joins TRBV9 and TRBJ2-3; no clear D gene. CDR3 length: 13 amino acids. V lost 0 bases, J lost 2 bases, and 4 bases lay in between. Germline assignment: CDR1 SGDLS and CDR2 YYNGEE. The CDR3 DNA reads TGTGCCAGCAGCGTAGCGAACACAGATACGCAGTATTTT. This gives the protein CASSVANTDTQYF.

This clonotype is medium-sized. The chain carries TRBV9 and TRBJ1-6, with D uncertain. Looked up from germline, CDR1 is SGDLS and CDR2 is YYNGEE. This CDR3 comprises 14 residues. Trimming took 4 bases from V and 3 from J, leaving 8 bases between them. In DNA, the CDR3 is TGTGCCAGCAGCCCCGAGATCTATAATTCACCCCTCCACTTT. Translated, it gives CASSPEIYNSPLHF. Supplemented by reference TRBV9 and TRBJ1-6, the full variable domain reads DSGVTQTPKHLITATGQRVTLRCSPRSGDLSVYWYQQSLDQGLQFLIQYYNGEERAKGNILERFSAQQFPDLHSELNLSSLELGDSALYFCASSPEIYNSPLHFGNGTRLTVT.

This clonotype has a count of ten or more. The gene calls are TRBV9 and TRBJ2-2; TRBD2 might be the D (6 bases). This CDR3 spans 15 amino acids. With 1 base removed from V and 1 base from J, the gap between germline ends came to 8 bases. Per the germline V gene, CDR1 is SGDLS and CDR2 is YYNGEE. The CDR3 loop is CASSVSGENTGELFF. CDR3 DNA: TGTGCCAGCAGCGTATCGGGAGAGAACACCGGGGAGCTGTTTTTT.

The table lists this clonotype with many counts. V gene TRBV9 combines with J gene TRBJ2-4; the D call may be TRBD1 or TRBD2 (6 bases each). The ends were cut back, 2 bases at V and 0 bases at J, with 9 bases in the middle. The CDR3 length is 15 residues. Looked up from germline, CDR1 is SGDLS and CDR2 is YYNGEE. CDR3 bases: TGTGCCAGCAGCGTGGGGGGCGTAGCCAAAAACATTCAGTACTTC. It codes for CASSVGGVAKNIQYF. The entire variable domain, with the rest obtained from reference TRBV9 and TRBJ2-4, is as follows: DSGVTQTPKHLITATGQRVTLRCSPRSGDLSVYWYQQSLDQGLQFLIQYYNGEERAKGNILERFSAQQFPDLHSELNLSSLELGDSALYFCASSVGGVAKNIQYFGAGTRLSVL.

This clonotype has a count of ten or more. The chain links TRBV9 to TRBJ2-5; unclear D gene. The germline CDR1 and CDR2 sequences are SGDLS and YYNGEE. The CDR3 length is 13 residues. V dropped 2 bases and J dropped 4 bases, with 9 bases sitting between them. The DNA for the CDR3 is TGTGCCAGCAGCGTTGGATTCCGAGAGACCCAGTACTTC. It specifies CASSVGFRETQYF. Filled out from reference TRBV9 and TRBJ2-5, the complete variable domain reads DSGVTQTPKHLITATGQRVTLRCSPRSGDLSVYWYQQSLDQGLQFLIQYYNGEERAKGNILERFSAQQFPDLHSELNLSSLELGDSALYFCASSVGFRETQYFGPGTRLLVL.

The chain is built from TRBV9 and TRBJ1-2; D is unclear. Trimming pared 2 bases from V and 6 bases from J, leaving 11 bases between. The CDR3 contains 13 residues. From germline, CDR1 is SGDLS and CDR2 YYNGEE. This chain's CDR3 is CASSVTQRDGYTF. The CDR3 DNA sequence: TGTGCCAGCAGCGTGACCCAAAGAGATGGCTACACCTTC.

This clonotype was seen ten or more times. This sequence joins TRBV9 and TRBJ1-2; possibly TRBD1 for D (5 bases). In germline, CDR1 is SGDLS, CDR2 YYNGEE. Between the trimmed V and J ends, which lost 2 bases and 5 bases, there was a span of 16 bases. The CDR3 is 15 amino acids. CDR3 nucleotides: TGTGCCAGCAGCGTGTGGGGGGGTACCGGGTATGGCTACACCTTC. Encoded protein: CASSVWGGTGYGYTF.

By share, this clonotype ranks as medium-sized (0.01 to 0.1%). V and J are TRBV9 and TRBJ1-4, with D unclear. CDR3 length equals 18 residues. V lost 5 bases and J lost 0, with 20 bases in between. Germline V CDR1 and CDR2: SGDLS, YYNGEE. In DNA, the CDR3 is TGTGCCAGCAGTCGAGGGCCCCCAGCTTTACCAACTAATGAAAAACTGTTTTTT. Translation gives CASSRGPPALPTNEKLFF.

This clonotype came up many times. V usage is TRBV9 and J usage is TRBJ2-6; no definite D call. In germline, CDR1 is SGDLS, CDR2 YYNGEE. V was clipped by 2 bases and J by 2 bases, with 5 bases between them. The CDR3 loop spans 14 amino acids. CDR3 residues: CASSVEPGANVLTF. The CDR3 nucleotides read TGTGCCAGCAGCGTCGAACCTGGGGCCAACGTCCTGACTTTC.

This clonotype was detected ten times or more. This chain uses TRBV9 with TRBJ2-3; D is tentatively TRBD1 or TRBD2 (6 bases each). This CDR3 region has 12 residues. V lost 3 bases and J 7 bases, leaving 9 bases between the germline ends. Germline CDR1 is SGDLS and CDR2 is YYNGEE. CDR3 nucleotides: TGTGCCAGCAGCGAGGGGGGAAATACGCAGTATTTT. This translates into CASSEGGNTQYF.

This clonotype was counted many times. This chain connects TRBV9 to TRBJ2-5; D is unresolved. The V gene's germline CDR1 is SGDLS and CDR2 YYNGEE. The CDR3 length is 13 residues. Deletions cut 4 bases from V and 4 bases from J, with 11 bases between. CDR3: CASSQGNLETQYF. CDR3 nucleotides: TGTGCCAGCAGCCAAGGAAACCTAGAGACCCAGTACTTC.

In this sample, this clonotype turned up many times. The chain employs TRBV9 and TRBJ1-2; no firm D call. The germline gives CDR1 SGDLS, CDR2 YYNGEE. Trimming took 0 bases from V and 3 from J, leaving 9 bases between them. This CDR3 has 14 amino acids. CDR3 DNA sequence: TGTGCCAGCAGCGTAGGCCTTTGGGACTATGGCTACACCTTC. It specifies CASSVGLWDYGYTF.

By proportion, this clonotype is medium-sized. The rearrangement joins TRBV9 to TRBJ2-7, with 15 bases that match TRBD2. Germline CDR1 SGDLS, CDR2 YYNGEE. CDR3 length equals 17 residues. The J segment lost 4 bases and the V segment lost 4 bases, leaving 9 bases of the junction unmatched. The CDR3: CASSPGLAGGPLYEQYF. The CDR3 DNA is TGTGCCAGCAGCCCAGGACTAGCGGGGGGGCCTTTGTACGAGCAGTACTTC. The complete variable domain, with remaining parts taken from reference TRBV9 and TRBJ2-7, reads DSGVTQTPKHLITATGQRVTLRCSPRSGDLSVYWYQQSLDQGLQFLIQYYNGEERAKGNILERFSAQQFPDLHSELNLSSLELGDSALYFCASSPGLAGGPLYEQYFGPGTRLTVT.

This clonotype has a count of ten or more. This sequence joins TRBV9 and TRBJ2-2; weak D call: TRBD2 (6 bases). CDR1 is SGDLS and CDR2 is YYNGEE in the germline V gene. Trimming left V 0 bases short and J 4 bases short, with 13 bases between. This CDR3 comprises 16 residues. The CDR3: CASSVGSGLTTGELFF. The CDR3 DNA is TGTGCCAGCAGCGTAGGTAGCGGCCTTACCACCGGGGAGCTGTTTTTT.

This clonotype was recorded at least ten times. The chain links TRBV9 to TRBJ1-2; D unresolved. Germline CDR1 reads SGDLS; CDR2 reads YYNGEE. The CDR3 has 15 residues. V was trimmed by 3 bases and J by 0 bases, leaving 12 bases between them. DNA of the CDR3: TGTGCCAGCAGCGCTGAACCGACGTCTAACTATGGCTACACCTTC. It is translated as CASSAEPTSNYGYTF.

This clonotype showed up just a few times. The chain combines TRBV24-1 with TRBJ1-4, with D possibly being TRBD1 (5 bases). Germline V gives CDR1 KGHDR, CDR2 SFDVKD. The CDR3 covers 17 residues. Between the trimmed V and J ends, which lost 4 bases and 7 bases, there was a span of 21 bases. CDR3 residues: CATSDRPIQGVGEKLFF. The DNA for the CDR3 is TGTGCCACCAGTGACCGCCCCATCCAGGGTGTCGGTGAAAAACTGTTTTTT.

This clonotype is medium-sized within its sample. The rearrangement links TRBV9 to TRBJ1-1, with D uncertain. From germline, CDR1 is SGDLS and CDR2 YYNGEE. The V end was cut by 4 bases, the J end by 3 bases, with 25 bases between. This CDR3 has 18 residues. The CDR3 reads CASSPQIPTRVAYTEAFF. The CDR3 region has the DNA TGTGCCAGCAGCCCCCAAATCCCGACTCGTGTAGCCTACACTGAAGCTTTCTTT.

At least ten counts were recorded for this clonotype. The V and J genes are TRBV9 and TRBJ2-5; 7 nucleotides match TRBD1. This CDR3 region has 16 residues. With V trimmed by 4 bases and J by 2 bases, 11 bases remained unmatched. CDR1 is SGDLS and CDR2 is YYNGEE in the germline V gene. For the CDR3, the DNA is TGTGCCAGCAGCTCTCACCTGGGACAGAAGCAAGAGACCCAGTACTTC. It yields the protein CASSSHLGQKQETQYF.

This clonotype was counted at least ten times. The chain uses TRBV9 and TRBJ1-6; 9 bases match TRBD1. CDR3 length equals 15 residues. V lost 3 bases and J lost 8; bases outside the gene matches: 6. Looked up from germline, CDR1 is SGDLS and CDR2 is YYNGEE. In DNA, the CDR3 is TGTGCCAGCAGCGCCATGGACAGGGGAGATTCACCCCTCCACTTT. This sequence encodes CASSAMDRGDSPLHF.

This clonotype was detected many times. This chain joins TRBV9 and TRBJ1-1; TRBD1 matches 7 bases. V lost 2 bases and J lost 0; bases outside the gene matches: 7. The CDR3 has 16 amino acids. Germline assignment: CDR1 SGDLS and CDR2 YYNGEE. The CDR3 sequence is CASSVGDSGMNTEAFF. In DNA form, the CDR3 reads TGTGCCAGCAGCGTGGGGGACAGTGGAATGAACACTGAAGCTTTCTTT.

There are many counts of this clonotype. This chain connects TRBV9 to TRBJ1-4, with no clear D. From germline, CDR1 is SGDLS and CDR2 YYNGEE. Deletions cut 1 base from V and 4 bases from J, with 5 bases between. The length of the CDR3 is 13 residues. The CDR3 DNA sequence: TGTGCCAGCAGCGTAAACAGTAATGAAAAACTGTTTTTT. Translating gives CASSVNSNEKLFF.

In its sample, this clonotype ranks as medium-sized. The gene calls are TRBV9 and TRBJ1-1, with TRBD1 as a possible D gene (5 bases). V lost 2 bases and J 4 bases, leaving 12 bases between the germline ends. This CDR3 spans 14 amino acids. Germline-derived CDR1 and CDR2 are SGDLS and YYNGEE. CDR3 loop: CASSVVPGPTEAFF. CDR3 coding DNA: TGTGCCAGCAGCGTTGTCCCAGGGCCCACTGAAGCTTTCTTT.

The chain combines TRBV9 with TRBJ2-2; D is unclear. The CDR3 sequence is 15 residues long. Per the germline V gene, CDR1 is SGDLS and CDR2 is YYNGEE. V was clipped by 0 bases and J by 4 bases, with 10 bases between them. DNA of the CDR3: TGTGCCAGCAGCGTAGAGCTCGATACCACCGGGGAGCTGTTTTTT. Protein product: CASSVELDTTGELFF.

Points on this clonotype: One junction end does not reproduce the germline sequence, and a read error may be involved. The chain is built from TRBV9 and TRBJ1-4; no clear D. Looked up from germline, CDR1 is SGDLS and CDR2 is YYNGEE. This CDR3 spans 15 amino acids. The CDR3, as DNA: TGTGCCAGCAGCGTACGGGCCCTCCCTGGGGAAAAACTGATTTTT. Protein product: CASSVRALPGEKLIF.

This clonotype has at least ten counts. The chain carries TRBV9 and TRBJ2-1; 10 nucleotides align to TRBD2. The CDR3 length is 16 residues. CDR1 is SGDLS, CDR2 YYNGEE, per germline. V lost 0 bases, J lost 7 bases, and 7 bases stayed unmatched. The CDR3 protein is CASSVDPSGGANEQFF. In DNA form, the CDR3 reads TGTGCCAGCAGCGTAGACCCCAGCGGGGGGGCAAATGAGCAGTTCTTC.

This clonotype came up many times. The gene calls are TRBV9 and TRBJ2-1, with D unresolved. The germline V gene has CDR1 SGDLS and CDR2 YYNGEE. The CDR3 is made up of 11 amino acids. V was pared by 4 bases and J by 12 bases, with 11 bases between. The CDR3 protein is CASSPPPGQFF. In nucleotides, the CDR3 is TGTGCCAGCAGCCCTCCCCCCGGGCAGTTCTTC.

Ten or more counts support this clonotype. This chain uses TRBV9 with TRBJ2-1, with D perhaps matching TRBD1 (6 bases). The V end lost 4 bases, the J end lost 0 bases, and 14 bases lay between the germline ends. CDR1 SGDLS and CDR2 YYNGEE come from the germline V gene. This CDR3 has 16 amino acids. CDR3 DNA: TGTGCCAGCAGCAAAGGTGGGGGCTACTCCTACAATGAGCAGTTCTTC. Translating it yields CASSKGGGYSYNEQFF.

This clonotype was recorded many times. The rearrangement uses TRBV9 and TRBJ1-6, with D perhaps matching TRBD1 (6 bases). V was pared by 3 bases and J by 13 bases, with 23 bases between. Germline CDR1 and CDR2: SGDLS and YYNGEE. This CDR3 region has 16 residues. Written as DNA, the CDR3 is TGTGCCAGCAGCGATTGGGGGGCAGGCGGACCGGGGCCCCTCCACTTT. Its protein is CASSDWGAGGPGPLHF.